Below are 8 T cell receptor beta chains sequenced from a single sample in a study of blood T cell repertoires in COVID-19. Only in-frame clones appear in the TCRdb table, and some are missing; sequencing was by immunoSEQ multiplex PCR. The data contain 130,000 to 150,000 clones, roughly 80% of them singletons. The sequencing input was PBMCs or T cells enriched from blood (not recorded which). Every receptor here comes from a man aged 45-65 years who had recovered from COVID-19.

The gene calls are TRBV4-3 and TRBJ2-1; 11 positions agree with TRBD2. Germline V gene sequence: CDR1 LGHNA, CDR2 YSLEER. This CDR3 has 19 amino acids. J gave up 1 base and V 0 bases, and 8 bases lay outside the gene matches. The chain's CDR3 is CASSQDGPSGGPSYNEQFF. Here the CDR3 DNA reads TGCGCCAGCAGCCAAGATGGGCCTAGCGGGGGGCCGTCCTACAATGAGCAGTTCTTC.

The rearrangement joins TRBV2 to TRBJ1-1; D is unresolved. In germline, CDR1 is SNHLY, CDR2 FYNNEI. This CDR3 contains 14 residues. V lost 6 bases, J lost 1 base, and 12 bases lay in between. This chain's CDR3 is CASRAEVGNTEAFF. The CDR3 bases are TGTGCCAGCAGGGCAGAGGTAGGGAACACTGAAGCTTTCTTT.

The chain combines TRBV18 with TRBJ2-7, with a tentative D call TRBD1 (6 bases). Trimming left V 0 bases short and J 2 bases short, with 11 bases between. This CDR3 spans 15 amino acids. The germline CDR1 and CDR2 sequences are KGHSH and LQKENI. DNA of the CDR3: TGTGCCAGCTCACCACCCGCCAGGGGCCCCTACGAGCAGTACTTC. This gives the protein CASSPPARGPYEQYF.

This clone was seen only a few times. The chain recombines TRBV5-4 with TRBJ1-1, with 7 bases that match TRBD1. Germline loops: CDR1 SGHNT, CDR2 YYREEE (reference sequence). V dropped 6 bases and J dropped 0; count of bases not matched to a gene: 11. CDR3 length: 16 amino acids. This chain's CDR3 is CASTKGQIGMNTEAFF. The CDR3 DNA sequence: TGTGCCAGCACCAAGGGACAGATCGGCATGAACACTGAAGCTTTCTTT.

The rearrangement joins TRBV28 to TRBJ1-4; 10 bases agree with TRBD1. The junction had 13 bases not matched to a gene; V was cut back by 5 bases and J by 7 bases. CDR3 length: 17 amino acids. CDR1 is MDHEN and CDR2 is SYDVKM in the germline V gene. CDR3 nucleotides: TGTGCCAGCAGTGCCGTGGGACAGGGGATATTGGGTGAAAAACTGTTTTTT. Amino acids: CASSAVGQGILGEKLFF.

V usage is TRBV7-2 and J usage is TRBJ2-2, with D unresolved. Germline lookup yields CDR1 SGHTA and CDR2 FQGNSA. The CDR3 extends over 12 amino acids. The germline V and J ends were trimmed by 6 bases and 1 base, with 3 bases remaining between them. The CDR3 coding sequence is TGTGCCAGCAGTCTGAACACCGGGGAGCTGTTTTTT. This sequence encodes CASSLNTGELFF.

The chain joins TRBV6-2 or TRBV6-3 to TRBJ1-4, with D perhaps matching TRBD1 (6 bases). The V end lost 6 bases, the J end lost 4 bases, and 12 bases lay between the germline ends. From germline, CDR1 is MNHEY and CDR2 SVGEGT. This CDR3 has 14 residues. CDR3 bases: TGTGCCAGCAGCGACGCAGGGGATAATGAAAAACTGTTTTTT. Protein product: CASSDAGDNEKLFF.

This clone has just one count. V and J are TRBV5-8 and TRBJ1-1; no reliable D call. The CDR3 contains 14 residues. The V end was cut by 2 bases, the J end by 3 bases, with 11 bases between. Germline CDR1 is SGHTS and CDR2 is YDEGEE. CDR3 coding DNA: TGTGCCAGCAGCTTTCGGGGATGGGACACTGAAGCTTTCTTT. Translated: CASSFRGWDTEAFF.